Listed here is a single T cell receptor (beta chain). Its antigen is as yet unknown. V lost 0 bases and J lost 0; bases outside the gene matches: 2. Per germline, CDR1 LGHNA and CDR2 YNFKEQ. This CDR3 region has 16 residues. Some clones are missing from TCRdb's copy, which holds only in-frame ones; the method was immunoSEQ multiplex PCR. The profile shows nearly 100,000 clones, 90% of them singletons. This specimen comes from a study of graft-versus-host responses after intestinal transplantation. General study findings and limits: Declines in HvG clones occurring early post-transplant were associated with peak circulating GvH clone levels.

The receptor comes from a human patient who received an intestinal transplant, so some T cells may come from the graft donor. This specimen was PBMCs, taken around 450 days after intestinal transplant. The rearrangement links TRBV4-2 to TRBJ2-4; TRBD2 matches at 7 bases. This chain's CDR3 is CASSQEGGVAKNIQYF. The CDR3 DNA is TGTGCCAGCAGCCAAGAGGGGGGGGTAGCCAAAAACATTCAGTACTTC.